This T cell receptor beta chain was obtained from a study of blood T cell repertoires in COVID-19. Study-wide background: Acute and convalescent COVID-19 specimens originated in the United States, Italy and Spain. In each case, the material was cDNA or gDNA derived from T cells, B-cell-depleted T cells, or PBMCs.

The CDR3 runs 16 residues. V dropped 0 bases and J dropped 2 bases, with 13 bases sitting between them. The germline V gene encodes CDR1 SGHDN and CDR2 FVKESK. Study processing details: How many nucleated cells were present was estimated from reference gene primer amplification. Clones were sequenced by immunoSEQ multiplex PCR, and TCRdb holds only the in-frame ones, with some missing. The DNA was the basis for D and trimming; V, J and clone size are from that table. The sample includes over 300,000 clones, 89% of them seen just once. The clonotype was recovered from a man aged 40-49 years with acute or convalescent COVID-19. The rearrangement uses TRBV14 and TRBJ2-5; a possible D gene is TRBD2 (6 bases). The sequencing sample was made of peripheral blood. The CDR3: CASSQDVRAGQETQYF. The DNA of the CDR3 is TGTGCCAGCAGCCAAGATGTACGGGCGGGACAAGAGACCCAGTACTTC.